Listed here is a single T cell receptor (beta chain). CD45RO-negative CD8 cells positively selected for CCR7 made up the naive population, which excluded terminally differentiated effector memory CD45RA+ cells. This sample is part of a study of shared clonotypes between healthy human individuals. The V gene's germline CDR1 is SGHVS and CDR2 FNYEAQ. V lost 1 base to trimming and J lost 1 base; unmatched junction nucleotides: 15. The CDR3 is 19 amino acids. The method was immunoSEQ multiplex PCR; TCRdb's version includes in-frame clones alone and lacks a portion of them. The table lists hundreds of thousands of clones, 90% to 98% of them singletons.

Sample: naive CD8+ T cells sorted from blood. The gene calls are TRBV7-6 and TRBJ2-7, with 8 bases matching TRBD1. This TCR was sampled from a man aged 30 to 45 in good health. In DNA, the CDR3 is TGTGCCAGCAGCTTAGTGGGAGACATGGGCAGGGGGCCGTCCTACGAGCAGTACTTC. Encoded protein: CASSLVGDMGRGPSYEQYF.